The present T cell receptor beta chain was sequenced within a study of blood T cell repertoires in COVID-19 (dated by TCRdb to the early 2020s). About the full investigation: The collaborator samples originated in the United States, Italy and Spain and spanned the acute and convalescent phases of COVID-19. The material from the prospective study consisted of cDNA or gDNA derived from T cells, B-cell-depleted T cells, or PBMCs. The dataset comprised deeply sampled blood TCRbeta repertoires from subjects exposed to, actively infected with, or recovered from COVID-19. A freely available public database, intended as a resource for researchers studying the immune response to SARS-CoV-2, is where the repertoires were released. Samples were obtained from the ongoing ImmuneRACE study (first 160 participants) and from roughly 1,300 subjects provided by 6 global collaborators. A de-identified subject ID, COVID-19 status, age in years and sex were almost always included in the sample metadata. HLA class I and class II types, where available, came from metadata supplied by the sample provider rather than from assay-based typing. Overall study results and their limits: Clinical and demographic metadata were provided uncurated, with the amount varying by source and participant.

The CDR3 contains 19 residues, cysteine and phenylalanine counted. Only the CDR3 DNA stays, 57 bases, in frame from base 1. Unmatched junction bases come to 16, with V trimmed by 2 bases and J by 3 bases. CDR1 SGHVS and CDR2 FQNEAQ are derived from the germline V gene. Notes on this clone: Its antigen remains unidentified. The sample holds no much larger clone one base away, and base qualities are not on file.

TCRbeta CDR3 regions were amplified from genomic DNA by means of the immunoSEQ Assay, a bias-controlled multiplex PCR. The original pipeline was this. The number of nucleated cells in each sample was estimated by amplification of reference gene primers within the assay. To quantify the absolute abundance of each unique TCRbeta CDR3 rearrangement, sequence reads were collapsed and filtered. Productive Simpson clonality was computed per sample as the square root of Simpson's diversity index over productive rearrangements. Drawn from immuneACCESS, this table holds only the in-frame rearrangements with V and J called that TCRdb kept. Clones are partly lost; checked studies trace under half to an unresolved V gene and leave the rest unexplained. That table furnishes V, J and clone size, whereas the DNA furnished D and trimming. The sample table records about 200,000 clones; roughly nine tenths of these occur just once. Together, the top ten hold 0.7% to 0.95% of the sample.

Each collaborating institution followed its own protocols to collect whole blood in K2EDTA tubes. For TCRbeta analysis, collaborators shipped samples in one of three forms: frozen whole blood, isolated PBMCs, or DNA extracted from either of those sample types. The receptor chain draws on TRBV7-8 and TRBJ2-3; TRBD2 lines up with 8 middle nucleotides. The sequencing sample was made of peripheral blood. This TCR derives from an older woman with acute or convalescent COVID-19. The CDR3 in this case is CASSLNLAGGRRRTDTQYF. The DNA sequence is TGTGCCAGCAGCTTAAACCTGGCGGGGGGACGCCGGAGGACAGATACGCAGTATTTT.